The sample holds a few counts of the clone carrying this T cell receptor (beta chain). Its antigen remains unknown. The data belong to a study of cytomegalovirus exposure and HLA in healthy donors. Turning to the study itself: HLA-typed donors contributed some 77 million unique TCRs, which were held in an early data release. Whole-study findings and limits: The dataset shows that most TCR sequences were rare, while some public TCRs occurred in many donors. A later analysis linked a missense variant in DCLRE1C to the trimming of TCR beta V and J genes. Researchers counted over 150 TCR beta chains as cytomegalovirus-associated.

The study ran its PCR with 60 Vbeta and 13 Jbeta primers. TCRdb's copy holds only in-frame clones and misses some; the assay was immunoSEQ multiplex PCR. The table records 200,000 to 300,000 clones, about four fifths of them present only once. The sequencing input was PBMCs. The clonotype originates from a woman aged 40 to 55 in good health and CMV-seropositive.

CDR3 residues: CASSLGGTSGFGETQYF. Written as DNA, the CDR3 is TGTGCCAGCAGTCTTGGGGGGACTAGCGGATTTGGAGAGACCCAGTACTTC. The chain uses TRBV28 and TRBJ2-5; 11 positions agree with TRBD2. Germline V CDR1 and CDR2: MDHEN, SYDVKM. The CDR3 has 17 residues. Germline trimming cut 5 bases from V and 4 bases from J; bases unmatched to any gene: 12.